The sequence of this T cell receptor beta chain was determined in a study of cytotoxic CD8 clonotypes in ibrutinib-treated CLL. The overall study: On average, about 97,000 productive rearrangements and 255,043 productive templates per sample.

This clone was picked up one time. Its matching antigen is unknown. Roughly 1.8 micrograms of genomic DNA came from cryopreserved PBMCs for TCR beta libraries. In germline, CDR1 is MNHNY, CDR2 SVGAGI (reference sequence). V was cut by 3 bases and J by 0 bases, with 5 bases left in between. The CDR3 loop spans 13 amino acids. Study-wide findings and caveats: Having risen at ibrutinib response, clonality had fallen back toward baseline by progression.

The sequencing depth, 1 in 200,000 to 1 in 1 million T cells, was the target. This table comes from immunoSEQ multiplex PCR, and its TCRdb copy is limited to in-frame clones, with some not included. This table has more than 85,000 clones, more than 75% appearing once. The receptor comes from a human donor with chronic lymphocytic leukemia. V usage is TRBV6-6 and J usage is TRBJ1-1, with unresolved D. The specimen was PBMCs, collected after 12 months of ibrutinib treatment. As DNA, the CDR3 is TGTGCCAGCAGTTATATGTTGAACACTGAAGCTTTCTTT. It codes for CASSYMLNTEAFF.